This T cell receptor beta chain is from a study of blood T cells in healthy people across ages (dated by TCRdb to between 2015 and 2017). Describing the broader study: Template switching captured roughly one uniquely barcoded TCR beta cDNA molecule per two T cells in model experiments. Using deep sequencing normalized with unique cDNA molecular identifiers, the study measured how TCR beta repertoire diversity changes with age. Four age groups were formed from the donors: young (average approximately 17 years), middle-aged (more than 35), aged (approximately 60) and long-lived (more than 75). To avoid experimental bias, donors of different ages were randomly spread across the sequencing lanes. For two donors (one aged 18 to 29 and one aged 80 or older), the study analyzed two additional independent replicas of 1 million unique cDNA reads from the same blood draw.

Notes on this clonotype: What this receptor recognizes is not known. There are no base qualities to consult, and no much larger clone falls within one base.

Systemically healthy Caucasian individuals from Russia, 35 to 40 in total and aged about 6 to 95 years, were included as donors. Each donor gave around 9.9 milliliters of peripheral blood, collected into EDTA-treated Vacutainer tubes. Ficoll-Paque density-gradient centrifugation was used to isolate PBMCs, with at least 7 million per sample. Total RNA, at least 5 micrograms per sample, was extracted from PBMCs with Trizol reagent. Naive CD45RAhigh/CD27high T cell percentages were measured by flow cytometry on a PBMC aliquot from every donor. Library preparation used 5' RACE. Reads for this sample came from an Illumina HiSeq 2500. A second PCR of about 6 to 12 cycles was run with a J-beta primer mix and a sample-barcoded 5' primer. Each TCR beta cDNA molecule received a unique molecular identifier from a template-switch 5' adaptor carrying 12 random nucleotides. At least 3 million CDR3-containing paired-end reads were obtained from each sample. First-strand cDNA synthesis was performed from all RNA using the Mint cDNA synthesis kit, with priming by a TRBC-specific oligonucleotide. All cDNA was treated with uracil-DNA glycosylase and then went through a first 18-cycle PCR with the universal primers M1SS and BC2_uni_R. On the study's bioinformatics: Normalization of each sample was performed by random selection of 1 million high-quality reads, each carrying a distinct molecular identifier. Reads with shared molecular identifiers were discarded instead of being binned into consensus sequences. MiTCR, with a Q25 quality threshold and the strictest error-elimination algorithm, was used for CDR3 identification, clonotype clustering and error correction. A nonparametric unseen species model with Euler transformation was used to estimate lower-bound total TCR beta diversity. TCRdb reworked the public reads: Q25 trimming with fastp, MiXCR clone assembly, productive beta chains retained. Rows are unified per CDR3 protein, each entry keeping the most common DNA and genes. TCRdb, not the authors, supplied the V and J calls. The sample table lists 1.2 million to 1.5 million distinct CDR3 sequences, around 59% of them with a count of one. Roughly 6.3% of the sample belongs to the ten largest clones.

The study at large found these results: There was a strong correlation between observed TCR beta diversity and the percentage of naive T cells measured by flow cytometry. The long-lived group showed more naive CD4+ T cells, fewer expanded clones and increased TCR diversity than the aged group, suggesting age selection. Bulk unsorted PBMC profiling prevented conclusive comparison of naive and antigen-experienced compartments. Estimates of total diversity based on one million sequenced T cells were considered lower bounds and underestimates. Because the CMV infection status of the donors was unknown, age-related changes in expanded clonotypes may potentially have been confounded. Observed TCR beta diversity per million T cells fell roughly linearly with age, and a significant reduction was already apparent by age around 44.

The specimen sequenced was blood. The clonotype originates from a man aged 18 to 29 in good health.

The bases read TGCAGTGCTAGAGCCCTCGAAGGTTACGCCATTCAGTACTTC. It translates as CSARALEGYAIQYF. The sequence joins TRBV20-1 to TRBJ2-7; the D gene assignment is ambiguous. The tail of the sequence fits TRBJ2-4 better, so the J call may be wrong. Looking up the germline V gene (reference sequence) yields CDR1 DFQATT and CDR2 SNEGSKA. There are 14 amino acids in the CDR3, from cysteine to phenylalanine inclusive. Left in the record is the CDR3 DNA by itself, 42 bases read in frame from the first base.